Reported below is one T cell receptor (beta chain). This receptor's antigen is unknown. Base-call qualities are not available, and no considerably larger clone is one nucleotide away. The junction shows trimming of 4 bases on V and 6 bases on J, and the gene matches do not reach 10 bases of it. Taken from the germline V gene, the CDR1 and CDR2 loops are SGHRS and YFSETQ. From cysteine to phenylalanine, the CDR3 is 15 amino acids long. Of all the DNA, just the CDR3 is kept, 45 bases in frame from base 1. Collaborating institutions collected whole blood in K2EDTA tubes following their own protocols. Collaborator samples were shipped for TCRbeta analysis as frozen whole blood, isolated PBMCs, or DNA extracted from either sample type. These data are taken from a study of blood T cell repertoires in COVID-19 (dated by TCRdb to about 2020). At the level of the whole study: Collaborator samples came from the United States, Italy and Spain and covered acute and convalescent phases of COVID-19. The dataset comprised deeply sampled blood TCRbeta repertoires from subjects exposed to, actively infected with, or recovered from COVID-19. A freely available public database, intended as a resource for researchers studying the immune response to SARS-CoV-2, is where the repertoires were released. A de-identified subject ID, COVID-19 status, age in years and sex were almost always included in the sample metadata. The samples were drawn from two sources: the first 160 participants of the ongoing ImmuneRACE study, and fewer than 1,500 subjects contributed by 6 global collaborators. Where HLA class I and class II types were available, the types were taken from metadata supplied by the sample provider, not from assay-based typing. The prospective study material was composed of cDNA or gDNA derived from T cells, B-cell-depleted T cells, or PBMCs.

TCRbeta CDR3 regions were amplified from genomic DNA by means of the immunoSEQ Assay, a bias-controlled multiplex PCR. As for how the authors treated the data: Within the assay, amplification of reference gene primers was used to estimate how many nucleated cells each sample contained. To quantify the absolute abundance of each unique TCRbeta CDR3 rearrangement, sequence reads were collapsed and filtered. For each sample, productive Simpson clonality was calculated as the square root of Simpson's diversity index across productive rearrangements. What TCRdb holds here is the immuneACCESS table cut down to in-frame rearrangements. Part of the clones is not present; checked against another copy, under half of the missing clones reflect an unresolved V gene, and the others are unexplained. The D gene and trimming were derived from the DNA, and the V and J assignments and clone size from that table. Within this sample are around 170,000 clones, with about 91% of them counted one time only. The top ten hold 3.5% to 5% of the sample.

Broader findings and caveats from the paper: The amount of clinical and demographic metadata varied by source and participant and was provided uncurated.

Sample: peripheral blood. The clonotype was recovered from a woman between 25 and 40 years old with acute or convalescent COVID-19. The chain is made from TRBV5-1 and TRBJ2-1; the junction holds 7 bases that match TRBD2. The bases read TGCGCCAGCAGCCCCGGGACTAAAGCACTCAATGAGCAGTTCTTC. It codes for CASSPGTKALNEQFF.